Listed here is a single T cell receptor (beta chain). The antigen remains unidentified. This sample was taken from a study of blood T cells in healthy people across ages. This CDR3 spans 15 amino acids. The ends lost 9 bases at V and 0 bases at J; junction bases unmatched: 10. The germline CDR1 and CDR2 sequences are SNHLY and FYNNEI. Combining a sample-barcoded 5' primer with a J-beta primer mix, a second PCR ran for about 7 to 11 cycles. A template-switch adaptor with 12 random nucleotides tagged each cDNA molecule. TCRdb re-called the 5' RACE reads through MiXCR, storing one row per CDR3 protein. Seen here are 1.5 million to 2 million distinct CDR3 sequences, about 39% observed once, and the top ten hold 20% to 25%. Study findings and constraints: There was no known CMV status for donors, so expanded clonotype changes were possibly confounded. Measured against age, TCR beta diversity per million T cells decreased in a roughly linear manner.

This receptor was identified in a human donor in good health. The sample comprised blood. The chain couples TRBV2 to TRBJ1-2; 7 bases map to TRBD1. CDR3 in amino acids: CASSRQGISNYGYTF. DNA for the CDR3: TGTGCCAGTAGTCGACAGGGTATCTCTAACTATGGCTACACCTTC.